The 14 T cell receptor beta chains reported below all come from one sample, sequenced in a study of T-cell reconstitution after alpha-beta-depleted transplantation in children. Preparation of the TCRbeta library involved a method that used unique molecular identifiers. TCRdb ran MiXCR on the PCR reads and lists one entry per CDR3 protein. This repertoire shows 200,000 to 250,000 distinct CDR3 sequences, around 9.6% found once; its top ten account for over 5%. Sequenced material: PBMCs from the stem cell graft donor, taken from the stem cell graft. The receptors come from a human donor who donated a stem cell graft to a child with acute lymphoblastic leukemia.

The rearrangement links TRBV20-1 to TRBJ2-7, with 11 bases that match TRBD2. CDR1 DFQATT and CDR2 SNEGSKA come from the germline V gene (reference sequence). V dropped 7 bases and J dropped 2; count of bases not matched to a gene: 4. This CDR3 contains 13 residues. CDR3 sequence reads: CSGGTSGTYEQYF. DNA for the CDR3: TGCAGTGGCGGGACTAGCGGAACCTACGAGCAGTACTTC.

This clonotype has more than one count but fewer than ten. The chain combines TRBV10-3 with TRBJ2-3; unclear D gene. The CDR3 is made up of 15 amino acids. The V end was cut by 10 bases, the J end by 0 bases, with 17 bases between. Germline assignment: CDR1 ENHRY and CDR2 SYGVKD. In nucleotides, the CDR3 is TGTGCCACCGGTACCGTCGAAGCAAGCACAGATACGCAGTATTTT. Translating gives CATGTVEASTDTQYF.

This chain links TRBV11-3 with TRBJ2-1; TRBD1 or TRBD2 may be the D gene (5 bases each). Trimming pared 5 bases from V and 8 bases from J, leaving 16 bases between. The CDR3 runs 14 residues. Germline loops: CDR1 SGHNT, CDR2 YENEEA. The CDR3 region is CASSPGWGFDEQFF. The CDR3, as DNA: TGTGCCAGCAGCCCCGGCTGGGGGTTTGATGAGCAGTTCTTC.

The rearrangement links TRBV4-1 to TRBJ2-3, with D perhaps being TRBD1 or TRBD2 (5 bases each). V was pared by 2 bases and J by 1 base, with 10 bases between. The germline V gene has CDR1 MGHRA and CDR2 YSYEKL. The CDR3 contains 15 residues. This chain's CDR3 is CASSQMRGRTDTQYF. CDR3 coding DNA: TGCGCCAGCAGCCAAATGAGGGGACGCACAGATACGCAGTATTTT.

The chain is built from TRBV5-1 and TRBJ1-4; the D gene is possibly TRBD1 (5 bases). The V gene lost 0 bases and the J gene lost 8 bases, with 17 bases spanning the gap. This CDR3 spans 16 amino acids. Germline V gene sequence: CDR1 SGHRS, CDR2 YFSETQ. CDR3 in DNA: TGCGCCAGCAGCTTGGACCCCGTTCGGGGGGGAGAAAAACTGTTTTTT. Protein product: CASSLDPVRGGEKLFF.

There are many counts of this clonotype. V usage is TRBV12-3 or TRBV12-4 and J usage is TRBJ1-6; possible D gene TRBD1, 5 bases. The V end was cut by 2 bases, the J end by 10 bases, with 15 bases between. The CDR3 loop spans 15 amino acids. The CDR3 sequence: CASSLHEGILSPLHF. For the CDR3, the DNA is TGTGCCAGCAGTTTACACGAGGGGATCCTGTCACCCCTCCACTTT.

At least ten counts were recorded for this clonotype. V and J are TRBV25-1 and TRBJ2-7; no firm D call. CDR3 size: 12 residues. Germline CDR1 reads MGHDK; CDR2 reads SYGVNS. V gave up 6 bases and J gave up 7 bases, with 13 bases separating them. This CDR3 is CASRGMFWEQYF. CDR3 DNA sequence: TGTGCCAGCAGGGGGATGTTTTGGGAGCAGTACTTC.

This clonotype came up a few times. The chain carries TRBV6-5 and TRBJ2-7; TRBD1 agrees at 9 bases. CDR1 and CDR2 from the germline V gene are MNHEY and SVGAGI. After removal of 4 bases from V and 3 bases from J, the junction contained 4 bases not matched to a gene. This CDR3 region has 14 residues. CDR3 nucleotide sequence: TGTGCCAGCAGTTGGACAGGGGAGGGCTACGAGCAGTACTTC. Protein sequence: CASSWTGEGYEQYF.

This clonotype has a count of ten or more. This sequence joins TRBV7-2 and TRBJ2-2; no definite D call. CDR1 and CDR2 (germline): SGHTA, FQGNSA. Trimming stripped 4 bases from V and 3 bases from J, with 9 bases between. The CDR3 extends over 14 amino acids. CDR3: CASSSGSHTGELFF. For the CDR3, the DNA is TGTGCCAGCAGCTCCGGGTCCCACACCGGGGAGCTGTTTTTT.

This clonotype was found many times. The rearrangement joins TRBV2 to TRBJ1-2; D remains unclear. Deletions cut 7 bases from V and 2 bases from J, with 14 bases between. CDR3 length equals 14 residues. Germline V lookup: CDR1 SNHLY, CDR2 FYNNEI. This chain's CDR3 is CASILRRENYGYTF. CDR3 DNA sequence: TGTGCCAGCATTCTACGGCGGGAAAACTATGGCTACACCTTC.

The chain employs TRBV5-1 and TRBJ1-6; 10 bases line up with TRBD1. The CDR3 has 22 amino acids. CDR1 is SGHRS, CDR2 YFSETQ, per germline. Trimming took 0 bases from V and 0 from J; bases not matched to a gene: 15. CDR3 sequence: CASSLDSPSGQGSHSYNSPLHF. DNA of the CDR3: TGCGCCAGCAGCTTGGACTCGCCCTCGGGACAGGGGTCCCACTCCTATAATTCACCCCTCCACTTT. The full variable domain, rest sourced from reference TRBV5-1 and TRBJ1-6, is KAGVTQTPRYLIKTRGQQVTLSCSPISGHRSVSWYQQTPGQGLQFLFEYFSETQRNKGNFPGRFSGRQFSNSRSEMNVSTLELGDSALYLCASSLDSPSGQGSHSYNSPLHFGNGTRLTVT.

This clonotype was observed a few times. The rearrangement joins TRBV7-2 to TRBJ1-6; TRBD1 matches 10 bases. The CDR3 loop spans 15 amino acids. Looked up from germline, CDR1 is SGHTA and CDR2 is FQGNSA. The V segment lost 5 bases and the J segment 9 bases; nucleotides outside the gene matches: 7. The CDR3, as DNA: TGTGCCAGCAGCATAGGACAGGGGGAGAGTTCACCCCTCCACTTT. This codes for CASSIGQGESSPLHF.

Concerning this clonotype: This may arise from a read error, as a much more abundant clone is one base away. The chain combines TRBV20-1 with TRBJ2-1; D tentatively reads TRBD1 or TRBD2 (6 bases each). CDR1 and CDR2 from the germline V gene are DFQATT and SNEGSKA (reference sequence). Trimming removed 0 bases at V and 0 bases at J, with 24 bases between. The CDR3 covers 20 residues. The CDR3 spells CSARDGGIAADTVSYNEQFF. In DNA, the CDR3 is TGCAGTGCTAGAGATGGGGGCATAGCGGCGGACACCGTCTCCTACAATGAGCAGTTCTTC.

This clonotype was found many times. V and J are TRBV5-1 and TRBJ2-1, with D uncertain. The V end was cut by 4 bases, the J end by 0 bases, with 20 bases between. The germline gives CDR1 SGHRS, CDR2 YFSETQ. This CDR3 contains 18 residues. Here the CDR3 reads CASSHIALGYSSYNEQFF. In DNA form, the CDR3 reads TGCGCCAGCAGCCATATTGCCCTGGGCTACAGCTCCTACAATGAGCAGTTCTTC.